This T cell receptor beta chain was obtained from a study of T cell repertoires in cytomegalovirus infection. The germline CDR1 and CDR2 sequences are SGHTA and FQGNSA. V lost 4 bases to trimming and J lost 3 bases, with 10 bases between them. This CDR3 contains 14 residues. TCRdb reprocessed the reads with MiXCR, giving one entry per CDR3 protein. This repertoire shows about 830,000 distinct CDR3 sequences, approximately 32% found once; its top ten account for approximately 13%. About this clonotype: Its antigen is currently unknown.

The chain recombines TRBV7-2 with TRBJ1-3; D remains ambiguous. This sequence originates from a human donor in good health (CMV status not recorded). Some clones in this sample may be carry-over from other donors' samples. The sample was cultured CD8+ T cells from PBMCs, taken from culture after CMV antigen stimulation. The CDR3 region is CASSSREIGNTIYF. The CDR3, as DNA: TGTGCCAGCAGCTCAAGGGAGATTGGAAACACCATATATTTT.